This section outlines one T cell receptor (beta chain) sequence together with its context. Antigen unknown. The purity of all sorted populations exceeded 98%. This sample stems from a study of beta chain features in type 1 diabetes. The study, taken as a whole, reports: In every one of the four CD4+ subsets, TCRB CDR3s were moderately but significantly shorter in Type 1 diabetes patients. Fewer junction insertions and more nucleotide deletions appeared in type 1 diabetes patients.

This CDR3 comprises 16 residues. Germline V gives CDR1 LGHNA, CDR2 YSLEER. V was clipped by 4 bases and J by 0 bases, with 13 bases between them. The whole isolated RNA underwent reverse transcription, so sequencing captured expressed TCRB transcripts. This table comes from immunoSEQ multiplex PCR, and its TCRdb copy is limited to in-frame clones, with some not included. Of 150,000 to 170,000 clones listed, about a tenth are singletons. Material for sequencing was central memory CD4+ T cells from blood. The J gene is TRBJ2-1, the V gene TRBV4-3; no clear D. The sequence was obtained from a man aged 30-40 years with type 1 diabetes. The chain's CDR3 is CASSPFLTGSYNEQFF. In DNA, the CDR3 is TGCGCCAGCAGCCCCTTCCTAACGGGCTCCTACAATGAGCAGTTCTTC.